The next 3 T cell receptor beta chains were all read from a single sample in a study of cytomegalovirus exposure and HLA in healthy donors. PCR employed 60 Vbeta and 13 Jbeta primers. Here immunoSEQ multiplex PCR was the method, and the copy in TCRdb shows in-frame clones only, minus some. The repertoire holds around 100,000 clones, less than 70% seen once, with 2.2% in the top ten. Sequencing was carried out using PBMCs. The source of these receptors is a woman in her thirties in good health and CMV-seronegative.

The chain uses TRBV11-2 and TRBJ2-1; tentatively, D is TRBD2 (6 bases). V lost 3 bases, J lost 4 bases, and 7 bases lay in between. CDR1 is SGHAT and CDR2 is FQNNGV in the germline V gene. The CDR3 extends over 13 amino acids. Here the CDR3 reads CASSLGGYNEQFF. CDR3 DNA: TGTGCCAGCAGCTTGGGGGGATACAATGAGCAGTTCTTC.

The chain carries TRBV6-5 and TRBJ1-6; TRBD1 matches 9 bases. V lost 7 bases to trimming and J lost 9 bases; unmatched junction nucleotides: 10. This CDR3 is built from 15 residues. CDR1 is MNHEY, CDR2 SVGAGI, per germline. CDR3 sequence reads: CASTTGTGWGSPLHF. CDR3 coding DNA: TGTGCCAGCACCACCGGGACAGGGTGGGGTTCACCCCTCCACTTT.

This chain uses TRBV27 with TRBJ1-2; D might be TRBD1 (5 bases). The CDR3 sequence is 16 residues long. V lost 0 bases, J lost 4 bases, and 15 bases lay in between. The germline V gene has CDR1 MNHEY and CDR2 SMNVEV (reference sequence). CDR3 nucleotide sequence: TGTGCCAGCAGTTTATCGAATCCCAGGGTGGGCTATGGCTACACCTTC. Translating it yields CASSLSNPRVGYGYTF.